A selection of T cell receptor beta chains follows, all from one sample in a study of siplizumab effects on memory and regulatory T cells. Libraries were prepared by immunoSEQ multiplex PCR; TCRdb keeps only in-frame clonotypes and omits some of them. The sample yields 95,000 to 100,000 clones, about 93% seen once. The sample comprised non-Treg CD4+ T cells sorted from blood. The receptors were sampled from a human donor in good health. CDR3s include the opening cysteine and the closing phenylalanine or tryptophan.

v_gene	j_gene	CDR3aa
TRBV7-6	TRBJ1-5	CASSLGDNQPQHF
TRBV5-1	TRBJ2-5	CASSGGRGYQETQYF
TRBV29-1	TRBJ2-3	CSVDGSTDTQYF
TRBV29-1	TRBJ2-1	CSVGQSRGNEQFF
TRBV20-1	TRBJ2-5	CSASGYETQYF
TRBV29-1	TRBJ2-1	CSTSPRTSGNNEQFF
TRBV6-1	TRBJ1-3	CASTGQGLVSTIYF
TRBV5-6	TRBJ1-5	CASSLSGAGNQPQHF
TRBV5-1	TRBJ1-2	CASSLAGQGRTGYGYTF
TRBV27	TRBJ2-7	CASTLLNLESYEQYF
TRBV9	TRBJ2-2	CASSVQGVLAGELFF
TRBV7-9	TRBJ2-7	CASSSGTGPYEQYF
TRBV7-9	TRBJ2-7	CASSRTSGLLEQYF
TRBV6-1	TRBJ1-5	CASSEAGQQNQPQHF
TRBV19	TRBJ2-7	CASSFGGLSSYEQYF
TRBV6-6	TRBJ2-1	CASRTGGSYNEQFF
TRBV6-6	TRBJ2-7	CASSYGTRSYEQYF
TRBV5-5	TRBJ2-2	CASSLDGASGHTGELFF
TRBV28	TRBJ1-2	CASRIDHNYGYTF
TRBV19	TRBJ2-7	CASKGAGWYEQYF
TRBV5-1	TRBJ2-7	CASSPTTGNGYEQYF
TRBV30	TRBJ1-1	CAWSVQLNTEAFF
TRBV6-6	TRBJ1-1	CASLRVETEAFF
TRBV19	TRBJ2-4	CASSLRTGDLAKNIQYF
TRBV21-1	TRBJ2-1	CASSKGGALNGTSGMFEQFF
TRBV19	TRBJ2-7	CASSMAGRYEQYF
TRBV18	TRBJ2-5	CASSPAGSGETQYF
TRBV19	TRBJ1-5	CASSIAPGNQPQHF
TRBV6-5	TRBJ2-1	CASSYSMGGQQFF
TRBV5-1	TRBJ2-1	CASSLAGREYNEQFF
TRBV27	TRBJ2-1	CASTRTSGIATEQFF
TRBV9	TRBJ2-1	CASSVFPSTSGSNEQFF
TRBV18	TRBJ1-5	CASSPRKGPQPQHF
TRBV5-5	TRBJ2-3	CASSLGTLGGTDTQYF
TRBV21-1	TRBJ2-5	CASSKARTGNQETQYF
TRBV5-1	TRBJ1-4	CASSPGPNEKLFF